This record concerns one TCR beta chain sequence. This sample was included in a study of blood T cell repertoires in COVID-19. Study details: The study drew acute and convalescent COVID-19 samples from the United States, Italy and Spain.

Original data processing: Amplification of reference gene primers was used by the study to estimate nucleated cell counts. Sequenced by immunoSEQ multiplex PCR; TCRdb stores in-frame clones only, minus some. V and J calls and clone size are as listed in that table; D and trimming were resolved from the DNA. Found here are approximately 70,000 clones, more than 85% of them singletons; the top ten hold 7.3%. The V and J ends lost 8 bases and 0 bases respectively, with 17 bases between them. Germline CDR1 is MNHEY and CDR2 is SVGAGI. The CDR3 sequence is 15 residues long. Patients at the Seattle site were enrolled during active infection and followed longitudinally.

Sequenced material: peripheral blood. V is TRBV6-5 and J is TRBJ2-7; TRBD2 is a possible D gene (6 bases). The TCR was taken from a man aged 35 to 55 with COVID-19, enrolled during active disease. CDR3 DNA sequence: TGTGCCAGCGAAGACAAGGCGGGGATCTCCTACGAGCAGTACTTC. It codes for CASEDKAGISYEQYF.